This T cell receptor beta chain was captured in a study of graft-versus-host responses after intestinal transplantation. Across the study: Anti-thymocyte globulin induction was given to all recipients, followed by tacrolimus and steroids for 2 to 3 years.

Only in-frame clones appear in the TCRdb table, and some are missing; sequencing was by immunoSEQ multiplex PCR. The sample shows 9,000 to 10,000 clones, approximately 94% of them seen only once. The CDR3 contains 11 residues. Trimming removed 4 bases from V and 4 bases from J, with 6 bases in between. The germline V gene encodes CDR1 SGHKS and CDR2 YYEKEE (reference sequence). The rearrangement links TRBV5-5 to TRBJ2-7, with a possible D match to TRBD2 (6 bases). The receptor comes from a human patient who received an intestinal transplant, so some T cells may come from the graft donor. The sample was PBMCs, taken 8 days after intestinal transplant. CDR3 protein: CASSRGYEQYF. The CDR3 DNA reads TGTGCCAGCAGCCGGGGGTACGAGCAGTACTTC.